This TCR beta chain was recorded in a study of blood T cell repertoires in COVID-19 (dated by TCRdb to between 2020 and 2021). At the level of the whole study: The collaborator samples originated in the United States, Italy and Spain and spanned the acute and convalescent phases of COVID-19. The prospective study material was composed of cDNA or gDNA derived from T cells, B-cell-depleted T cells, or PBMCs. Deeply sampled blood TCRbeta repertoires from subjects exposed to, actively infected with, or recovered from COVID-19 were included in the dataset. A freely available public database, intended as a resource for researchers studying the immune response to SARS-CoV-2, is where the repertoires were released. The samples were drawn from two sources: the first 160 participants of the ongoing ImmuneRACE study, and over 950 subjects contributed by 6 global collaborators. Sample metadata almost always included a de-identified subject ID, COVID-19 status, age in years and sex. Where available, HLA class I and class II types were obtained from metadata supplied by the sample provider rather than from assay-based typing. The paper as a whole reports these results and caveats: The quantity of clinical and demographic metadata differed by source and by participant and was supplied without curation.

One collaborating source in Seattle enrolled patients during active infection and followed them longitudinally through the course of disease. Collaborating institutions collected whole blood in K2EDTA tubes following their own protocols. Collaborator samples were shipped for TCRbeta analysis as frozen whole blood, isolated PBMCs, or DNA extracted from either sample type. The CDR3 contains 18 residues, cysteine and phenylalanine counted. Left in the record is the CDR3 DNA by itself, 54 bases read in frame from the first base. As encoded in the germline V gene, CDR1 is SGHNT while CDR2 is YENEEA. V is cut back by 3 bases and J by 5 bases, with 8 bases in the junction unmatched. TCRbeta CDR3 regions were amplified from genomic DNA using the immunoSEQ Assay, a bias-controlled multiplex PCR. On the authors' methods: The number of nucleated cells in each sample was estimated by amplification of reference gene primers within the assay. To quantify the absolute abundance of each unique TCRbeta CDR3 rearrangement, sequence reads were collapsed and filtered. For each sample, productive Simpson clonality was calculated as the square root of Simpson's diversity index across productive rearrangements. TCRdb retrieved this table from immuneACCESS and kept in-frame rearrangements only. Not all clones are present; in checked studies, unresolved V genes account for under half, and no reason is known for the remainder. Clone size and V and J calls were adopted from that table, with D and trimming inferred from the DNA. The sample includes 330,000 or so clones, with roughly 86% observed a single time. Approximately 9.9% of the sample is in the top ten clones.

Worth noting for this clone: Its specific antigen is unknown. Per-base qualities were not stored, and no clone one base away is much larger.

This TCR was recovered from a young man with COVID-19, enrolled during active disease. The sample comprised peripheral blood. Recombination joined TRBV11-3 with TRBJ2-3; TRBD2 fits 16 bases in the junction. The CDR3 region has the sequence CASSLAGTSGRARDTQYF. The nucleotide sequence is TGTGCCAGCAGCTTGGCCGGGACTAGCGGGAGGGCCAGAGATACGCAGTATTTT.